The source of this T cell receptor (beta chain) is a study of blood T cell repertoires in COVID-19. Original processing notes: Reference gene primer amplification yielded estimated nucleated cell counts. TCRdb's copy holds only in-frame clones and misses some; the assay was immunoSEQ multiplex PCR. Clone size and the V and J calls come from that table; the DNA yielded D and trimming. The sample has some 150,000 clones, 85% to 90% seen once. Germline CDR1 SGHAT, CDR2 FQDESV (reference sequence). CDR3 length equals 16 residues. Unmatched junction bases numbered 6, after V lost 0 bases and J lost 4 bases.

The rearrangement links TRBV11-1 to TRBJ2-7; 10 bases agree with TRBD1. Specimen: peripheral blood. The TCR comes from a middle-aged man with active COVID-19. The CDR3 loop reads CASSLAGGTGAYEQYF. CDR3 DNA: TGTGCCAGCAGCTTAGCAGGAGGGACAGGGGCGTACGAGCAGTACTTC.